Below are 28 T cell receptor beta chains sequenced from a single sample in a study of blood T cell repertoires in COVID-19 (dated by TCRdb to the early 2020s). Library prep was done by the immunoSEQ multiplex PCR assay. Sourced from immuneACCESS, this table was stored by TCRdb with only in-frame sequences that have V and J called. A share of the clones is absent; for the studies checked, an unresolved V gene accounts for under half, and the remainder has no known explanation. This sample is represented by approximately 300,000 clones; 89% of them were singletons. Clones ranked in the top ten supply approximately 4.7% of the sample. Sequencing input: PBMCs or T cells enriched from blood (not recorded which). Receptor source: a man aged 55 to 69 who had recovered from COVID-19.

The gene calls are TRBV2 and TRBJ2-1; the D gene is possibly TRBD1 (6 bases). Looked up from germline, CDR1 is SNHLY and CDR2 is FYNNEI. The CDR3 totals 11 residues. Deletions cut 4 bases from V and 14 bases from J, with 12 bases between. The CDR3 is CASSGGAGEFF. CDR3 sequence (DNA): TGTGCCAGCAGTGGAGGGGCAGGGGAGTTCTTC.

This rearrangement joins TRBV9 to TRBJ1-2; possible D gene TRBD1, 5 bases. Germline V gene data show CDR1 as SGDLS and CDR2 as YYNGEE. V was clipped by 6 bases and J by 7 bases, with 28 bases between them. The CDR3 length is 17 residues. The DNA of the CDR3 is TGTGCCAGCAACCTACCAAGGGGCGGGGGTCCTGAGTCTGGCTACACCTTC. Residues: CASNLPRGGGPESGYTF.

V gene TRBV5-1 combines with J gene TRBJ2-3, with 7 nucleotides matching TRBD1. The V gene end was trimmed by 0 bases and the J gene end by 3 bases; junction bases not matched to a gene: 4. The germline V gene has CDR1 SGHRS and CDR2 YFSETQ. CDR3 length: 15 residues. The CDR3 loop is CASSLDPGGTDTQYF. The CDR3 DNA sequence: TGCGCCAGCAGCTTGGACCCAGGGGGAACAGATACGCAGTATTTT.

CDR3 in DNA: TGTGCCAGTAGCGCTAGCGGGTTATACACAGATACGCAGTATTTT. This codes for CASSASGLYTDTQYF. This chain links TRBV19 with TRBJ2-3, with 8 bases matching TRBD2. With 6 bases clipped from V and 2 bases from J, the junction kept 7 bases outside the gene matches. The CDR3 totals 15 residues. Germline V lookup: CDR1 LNHDA, CDR2 SQIVND (reference sequence).

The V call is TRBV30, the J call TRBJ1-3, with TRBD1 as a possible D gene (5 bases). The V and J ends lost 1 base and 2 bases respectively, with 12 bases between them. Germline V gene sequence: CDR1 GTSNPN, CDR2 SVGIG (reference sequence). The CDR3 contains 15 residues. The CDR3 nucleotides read TGTGCCTGGAGTGGGTCAGGGAGGCCTGGAAACACCATATATTTT. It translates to CAWSGSGRPGNTIYF.

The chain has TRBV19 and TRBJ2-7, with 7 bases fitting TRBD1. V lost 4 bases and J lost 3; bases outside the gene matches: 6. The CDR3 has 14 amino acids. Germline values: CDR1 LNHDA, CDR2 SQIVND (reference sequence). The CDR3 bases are TGTGCCAGTAGTACAAGGACAGGACGCTACGAGCAGTACTTC. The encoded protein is CASSTRTGRYEQYF.

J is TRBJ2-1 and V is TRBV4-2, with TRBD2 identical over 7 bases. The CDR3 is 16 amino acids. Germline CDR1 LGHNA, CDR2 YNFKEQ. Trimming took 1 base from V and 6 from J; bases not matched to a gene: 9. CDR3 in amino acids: CASSQALASGLNEQFF. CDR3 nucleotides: TGTGCCAGCAGCCAAGCTTTGGCTAGCGGACTCAATGAGCAGTTCTTC.

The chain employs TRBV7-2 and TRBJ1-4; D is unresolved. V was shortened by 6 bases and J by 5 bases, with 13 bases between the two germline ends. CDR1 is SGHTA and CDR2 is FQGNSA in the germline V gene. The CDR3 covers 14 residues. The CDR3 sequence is CASSRPGGNEKLFF. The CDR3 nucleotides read TGTGCCAGCAGTCGACCGGGAGGCAATGAAAAACTGTTTTTT. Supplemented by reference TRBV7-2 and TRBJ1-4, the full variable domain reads GAGVSQSPSNKVTEKGKDVELRCDPISGHTALYWYRQSLGQGLEFLIYFQGNSAPDKSGLPSDRFSAERTGGSVSTLTIQRTQQEDSAVYLCASSRPGGNEKLFFGSGTQLSVL.

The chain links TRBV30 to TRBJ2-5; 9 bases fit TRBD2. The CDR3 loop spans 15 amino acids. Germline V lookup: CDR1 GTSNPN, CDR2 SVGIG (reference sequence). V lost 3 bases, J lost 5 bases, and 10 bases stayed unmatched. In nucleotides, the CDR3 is TGTGCCTGGAGCCGGTTGGGCGGGAGGGGGGAGACCCAGTACTTC. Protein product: CAWSRLGGRGETQYF.

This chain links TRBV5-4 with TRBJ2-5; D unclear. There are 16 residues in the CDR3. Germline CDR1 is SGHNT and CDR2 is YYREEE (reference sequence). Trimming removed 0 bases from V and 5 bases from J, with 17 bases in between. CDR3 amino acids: CASSLDNRIWLETQYF. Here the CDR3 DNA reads TGTGCCAGCAGCTTGGATAACCGTATCTGGCTGGAGACCCAGTACTTC. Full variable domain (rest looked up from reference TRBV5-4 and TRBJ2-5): ETGVTQSPTHLIKTRGQQVTLRCSSQSGHNTVSWYQQALGQGPQFIFQYYREEENGRGNFPPRFSGLQFPNYSSELNVNALELDDSALYLCASSLDNRIWLETQYFGPGTRLLVL.

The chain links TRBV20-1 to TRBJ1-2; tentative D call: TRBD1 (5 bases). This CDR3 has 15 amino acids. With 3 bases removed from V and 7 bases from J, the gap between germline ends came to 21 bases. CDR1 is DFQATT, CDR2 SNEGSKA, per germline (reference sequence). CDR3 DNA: TGCAGTGCTAGTTCGTCGCAGGGCCCTGCCTCTGGCTACACCTTC. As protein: CSASSSQGPASGYTF.

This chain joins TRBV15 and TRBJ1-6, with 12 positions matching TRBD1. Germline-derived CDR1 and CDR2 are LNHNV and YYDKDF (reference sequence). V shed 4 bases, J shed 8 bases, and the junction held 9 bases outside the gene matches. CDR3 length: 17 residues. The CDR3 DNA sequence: TGTGCCACCAGCATCGGGACAGGGGGCGCGACGGATTCACCCCTCCACTTT. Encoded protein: CATSIGTGGATDSPLHF.

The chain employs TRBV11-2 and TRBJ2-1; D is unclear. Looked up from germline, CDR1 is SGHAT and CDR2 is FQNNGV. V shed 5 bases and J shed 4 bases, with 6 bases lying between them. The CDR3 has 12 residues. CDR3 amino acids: CASSQRYNEQFF. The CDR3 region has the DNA TGTGCCAGCAGCCAGAGGTACAATGAGCAGTTCTTC.

In nucleotides, the CDR3 is TGTGCCAGCAGGATAACGGGACAGGGATACGAGCAGTACTTC. This gives the protein CASRITGQGYEQYF. V and J are TRBV28 and TRBJ2-7; 9 bases agree with TRBD1. This CDR3 is 14 amino acids long. Germline CDR1 reads MDHEN; CDR2 reads SYDVKM. Losses at the gene ends were 6 bases for V and 4 bases for J; bases not matched to a gene: 7.

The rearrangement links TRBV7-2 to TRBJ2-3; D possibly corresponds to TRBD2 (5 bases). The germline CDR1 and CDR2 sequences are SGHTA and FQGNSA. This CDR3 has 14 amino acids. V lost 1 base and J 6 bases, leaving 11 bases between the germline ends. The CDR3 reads CASSLVGGRDTQYF. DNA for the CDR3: TGTGCCAGCAGCTTAGTTGGCGGGCGGGATACGCAGTATTTT.

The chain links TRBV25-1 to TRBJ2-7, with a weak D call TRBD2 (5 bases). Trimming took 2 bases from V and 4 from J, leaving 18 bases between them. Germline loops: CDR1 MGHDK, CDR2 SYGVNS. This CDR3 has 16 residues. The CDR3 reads CASSETGSGRSYEQYF. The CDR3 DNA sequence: TGTGCCAGCAGTGAAACGGGCAGCGGTCGGTCTTACGAGCAGTACTTC.

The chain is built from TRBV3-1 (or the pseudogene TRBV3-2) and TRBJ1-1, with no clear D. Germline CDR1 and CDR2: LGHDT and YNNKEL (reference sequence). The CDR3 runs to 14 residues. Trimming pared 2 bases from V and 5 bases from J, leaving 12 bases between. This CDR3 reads CASSQSAARTEAFF. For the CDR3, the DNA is TGTGCCAGCAGCCAATCTGCGGCGCGGACTGAAGCTTTCTTT.

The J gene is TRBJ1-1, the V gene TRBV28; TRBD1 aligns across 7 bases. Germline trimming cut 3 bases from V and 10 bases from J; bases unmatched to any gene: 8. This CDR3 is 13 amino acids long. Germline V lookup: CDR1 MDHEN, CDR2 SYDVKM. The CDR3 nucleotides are TGTGCCAGCAGTTTTACACAGGGGCCGGGAGCTTTCTTT. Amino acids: CASSFTQGPGAFF.

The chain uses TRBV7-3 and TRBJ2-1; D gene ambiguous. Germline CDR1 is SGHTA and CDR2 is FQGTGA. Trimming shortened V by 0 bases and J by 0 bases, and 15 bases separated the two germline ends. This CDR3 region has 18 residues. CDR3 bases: TGTGCCAGCAGCTTAACGATTTCTACTACCACCTCCTACAATGAGCAGTTCTTC. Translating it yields CASSLTISTTTSYNEQFF.

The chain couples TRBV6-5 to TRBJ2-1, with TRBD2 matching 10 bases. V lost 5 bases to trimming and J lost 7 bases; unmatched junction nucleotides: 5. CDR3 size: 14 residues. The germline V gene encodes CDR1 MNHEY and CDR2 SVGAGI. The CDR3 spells CASSPSGRYNEQFF. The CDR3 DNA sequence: TGTGCCAGCAGTCCTAGCGGGAGATATAATGAGCAGTTCTTC.

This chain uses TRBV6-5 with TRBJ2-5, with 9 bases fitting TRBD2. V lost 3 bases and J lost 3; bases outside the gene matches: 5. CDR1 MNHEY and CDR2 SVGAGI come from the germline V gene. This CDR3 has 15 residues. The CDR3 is CASSYMAGGKETQYF. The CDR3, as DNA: TGTGCCAGCAGTTATATGGCGGGAGGGAAAGAGACCCAGTACTTC.

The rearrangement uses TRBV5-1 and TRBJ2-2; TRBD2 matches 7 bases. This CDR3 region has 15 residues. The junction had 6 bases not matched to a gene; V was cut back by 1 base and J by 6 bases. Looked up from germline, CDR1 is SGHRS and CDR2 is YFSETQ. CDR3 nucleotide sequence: TGCGCCAGCAGCTTGATGCGGGAGAGATCCGGGGAGCTGTTTTTT. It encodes CASSLMRERSGELFF.

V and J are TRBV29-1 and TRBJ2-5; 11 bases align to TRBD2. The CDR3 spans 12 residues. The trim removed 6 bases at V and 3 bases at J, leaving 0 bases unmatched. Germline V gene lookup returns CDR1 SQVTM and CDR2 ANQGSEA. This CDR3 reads CSVGLAEETQYF. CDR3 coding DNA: TGCAGCGTGGGACTAGCGGAAGAGACCCAGTACTTC.

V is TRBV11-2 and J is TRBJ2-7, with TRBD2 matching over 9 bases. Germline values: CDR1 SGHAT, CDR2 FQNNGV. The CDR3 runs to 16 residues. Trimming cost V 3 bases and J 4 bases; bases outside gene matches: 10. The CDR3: CASSFSGLAGLYEQYF. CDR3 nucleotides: TGTGCCAGCAGCTTCAGCGGGCTAGCGGGATTGTACGAGCAGTACTTC.

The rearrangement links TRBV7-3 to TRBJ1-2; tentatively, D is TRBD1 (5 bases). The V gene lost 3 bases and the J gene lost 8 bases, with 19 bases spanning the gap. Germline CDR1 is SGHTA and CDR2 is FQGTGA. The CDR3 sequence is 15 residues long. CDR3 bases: TGTGCCAGCAGCTTCACTTCTGGGGCCCCGTCGGGCTACACCTTC. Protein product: CASSFTSGAPSGYTF.

The CDR3 DNA follows: TGTGCCAGCAGCTTCGACGACCGACAGGGGAAGGAAGCTTTCTTT. Protein sequence: CASSFDDRQGKEAFF. V is TRBV11-1 and J is TRBJ1-1; TRBD1 matches 8 bases. The CDR3 loop spans 15 amino acids. From germline, CDR1 is SGHAT and CDR2 FQDESV (reference sequence). Losses at the gene ends were 3 bases for V and 8 bases for J; bases not matched to a gene: 11.

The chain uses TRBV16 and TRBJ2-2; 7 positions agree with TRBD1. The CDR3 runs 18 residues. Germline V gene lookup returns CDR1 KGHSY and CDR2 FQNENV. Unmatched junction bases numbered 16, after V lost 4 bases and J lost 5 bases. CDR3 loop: CASSLDRSFEKGTGELFF. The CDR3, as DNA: TGTGCCAGCAGCCTGGACAGGTCTTTCGAAAAGGGAACCGGGGAGCTGTTTTTT.

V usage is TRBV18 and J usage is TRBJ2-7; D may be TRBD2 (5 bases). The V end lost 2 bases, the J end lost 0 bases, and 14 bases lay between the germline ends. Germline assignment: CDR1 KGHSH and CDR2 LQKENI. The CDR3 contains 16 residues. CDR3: CASSPVRSGNSYEQYF. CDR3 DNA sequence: TGTGCCAGCTCACCAGTCAGGAGCGGCAACTCCTACGAGCAGTACTTC. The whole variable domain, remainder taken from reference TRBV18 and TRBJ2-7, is NAGVMQNPRHLVRRRGQEARLRCSPMKGHSHVYWYRQLPEEGLKFMVYLQKENIIDESGMPKERFSAEFPKEGPSILRIQQVVRGDSAAYFCASSPVRSGNSYEQYFGPGTRLTVT.